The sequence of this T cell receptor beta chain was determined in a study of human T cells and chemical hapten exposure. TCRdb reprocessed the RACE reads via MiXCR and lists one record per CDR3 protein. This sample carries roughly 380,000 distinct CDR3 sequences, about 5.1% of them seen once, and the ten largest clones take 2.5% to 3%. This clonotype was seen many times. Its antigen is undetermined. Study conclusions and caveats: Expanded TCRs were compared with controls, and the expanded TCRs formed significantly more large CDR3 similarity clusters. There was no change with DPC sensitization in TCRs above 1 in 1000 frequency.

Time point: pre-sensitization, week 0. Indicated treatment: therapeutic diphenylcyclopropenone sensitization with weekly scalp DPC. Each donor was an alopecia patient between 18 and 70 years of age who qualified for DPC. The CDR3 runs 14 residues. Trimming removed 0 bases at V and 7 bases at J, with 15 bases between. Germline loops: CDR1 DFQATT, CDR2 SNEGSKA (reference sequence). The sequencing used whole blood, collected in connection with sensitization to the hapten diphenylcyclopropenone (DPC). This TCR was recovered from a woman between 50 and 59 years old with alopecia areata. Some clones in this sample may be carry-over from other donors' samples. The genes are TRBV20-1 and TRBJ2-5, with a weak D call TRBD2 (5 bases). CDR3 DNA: TGCAGTGCTAGAGATCTGGCCGGGAAGAGGACCCAGTACTTC. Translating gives CSARDLAGKRTQYF.